Each of the 28 T cell receptor beta chains below was sequenced from the same sample in a study of T-cell reconstitution after alpha-beta-depleted transplantation in children. Unique molecular identifiers were incorporated into the prepared TCRbeta library. TCRdb independently ran MiXCR on the PCR reads; one entry per CDR3 protein. The profile covers hundreds of thousands of distinct CDR3 sequences, with 15% to 20% appearing a single time and approximately 5% taken by the ten largest. This sample comprised PBMCs, mostly from graft donor cells, obtained 360 days after TCRalphabeta/CD19-depleted stem cell transplant. Receptors were obtained from a male patient between 10 and 17 years old who had a stem cell transplant for acute lymphoblastic leukemia, so the T cells may come from the graft donor.

This clonotype occurred once. The chain is built from TRBV5-1 and TRBJ2-7, with 7 bases identical to TRBD2. With V trimmed by 2 bases and J by 6 bases, 8 bases remained unmatched. The germline V gene has CDR1 SGHRS and CDR2 YFSETQ. The CDR3 is 14 amino acids. In nucleotides, the CDR3 is TGCGCCAGCAGCTTCCGGGACTACTTACTCGAGCAGTACTTC. It yields the protein CASSFRDYLLEQYF.

The chain uses TRBV5-6 and TRBJ2-7; TRBD1 is a possible D gene (6 bases). CDR1 SGHDT and CDR2 YYEEEE come from the germline V gene. V was cut by 1 base and J by 6 bases, with 17 bases left in between. The length of the CDR3 is 15 residues. CDR3 protein: CASSLRGSRNGEQYF. The CDR3 nucleotides are TGTGCCAGCAGCTTGAGGGGGTCTCGGAACGGCGAGCAGTACTTC.

The chain employs TRBV19 and TRBJ2-1, with D perhaps matching TRBD1 or TRBD2 (5 bases each). V gave up 9 bases and J gave up 2 bases, with 26 bases separating them. Germline CDR1 is LNHDA and CDR2 is SQIVND (reference sequence). The CDR3 totals 18 residues. The CDR3 bases are TGTGCCAGGAAAGAGATAACAACCCGGGACGCACCCTACAATGAGCAGTTCTTC. It yields the protein CARKEITTRDAPYNEQFF.

V gene TRBV12-3 or TRBV12-4 combines with J gene TRBJ2-5; TRBD2 aligns across 9 bases. This CDR3 contains 15 residues. V shed 8 bases, J shed 1 base, and the junction held 8 bases outside the gene matches. The CDR3 protein is CASRRREGPQETQYF. In DNA, the CDR3 is TGTGCCAGCCGACGGCGGGAGGGCCCCCAAGAGACCCAGTACTTC.

Only a few counts were recorded for this clonotype. The genes are TRBV13 and TRBJ2-7, with D perhaps matching TRBD2 (5 bases). CDR3 length: 17 amino acids. The germline V gene has CDR1 PRHDT and CDR2 FYEKMQ (reference sequence). V lost 5 bases to trimming and J lost 5 bases, with 25 bases between them. The CDR3 region is CASSQAAVGASDNEQYF. The CDR3 DNA reads as TGTGCCAGCAGCCAAGCAGCGGTGGGAGCCAGCGACAACGAGCAGTACTTC.

This clonotype was picked up one time. The chain employs TRBV29-1 and TRBJ1-5, with unresolved D. This CDR3 is 13 amino acids long. Looked up from germline, CDR1 is SQVTM and CDR2 is ANQGSEA. Trimming removed 7 bases at V and 5 bases at J, with 15 bases between. CDR3 loop: CSATYSPDQPQHF. CDR3 sequence (DNA): TGCAGCGCCACCTACAGCCCCGATCAGCCCCAGCATTTT. Filled out from reference TRBV29-1 and TRBJ1-5, the complete variable domain reads SAVISQKPSRDICQRGTSLTIQCQVDSQVTMMFWYRQQPGQSLTLIATANQGSEATYESGFVIDKFPISRPNLTFSTLTVSNMSPEDSSIYLCSATYSPDQPQHFGDGTRLSIL.

Only one count was recorded for this clonotype. Compared with germline, one end of the junction differs, possibly owing to a read error. This rearrangement joins TRBV3-1 to TRBJ2-1, with 13 bases identical to TRBD2. CDR3 length equals 17 residues. The germline gives CDR1 LGHDT, CDR2 YNNKEL (reference sequence). CDR3 sequence reads: CACSPWTSGSSYNEQFF. CDR3 nucleotide sequence: TGTGCCTGCAGCCCCTGGACTAGCGGGAGCTCCTACAATGAGCAGTTCTTC.

This clonotype turned up a few times. The genes are TRBV5-1 and TRBJ2-3, with D uncertain. In germline, CDR1 is SGHRS, CDR2 YFSETQ. With 4 bases removed from V and 4 bases from J, the gap between germline ends came to 7 bases. The CDR3 loop spans 12 amino acids. The CDR3 sequence: CASSGAADTQYF. The CDR3, as DNA: TGCGCCAGCAGCGGAGCCGCAGATACGCAGTATTTT.

This clonotype occurred a few times. The CDR3 sequence: CASSNLDREETQYF. Written as DNA, the CDR3 is TGCGCCAGCAGTAACCTTGACAGGGAAGAGACCCAGTACTTC. V is TRBV4-1 and J is TRBJ2-5; 7 bases line up with TRBD1. V was clipped by 6 bases and J by 3 bases; unmatched bases: 7. From germline, CDR1 is MGHRA and CDR2 YSYEKL. The CDR3 spans 14 residues.

The chain recombines TRBV7-6 with TRBJ2-3; D ambiguous. The CDR3 runs 13 residues. Looked up from germline, CDR1 is SGHVS and CDR2 is FNYEAQ. The V end was cut by 5 bases, the J end by 4 bases, with 10 bases between. In nucleotides, the CDR3 is TGTGCCAGCAGCCTTCAAAGCCCAGATACGCAGTATTTT. Its protein product is CASSLQSPDTQYF.

This clonotype showed up just a few times. The gene calls are TRBV7-9 and TRBJ2-1, with 7 bases fitting TRBD2. The V segment lost 5 bases and the J segment 5 bases; nucleotides outside the gene matches: 12. CDR1 and CDR2 (germline): SEHNR, FQNEAQ (reference sequence). This CDR3 spans 16 amino acids. The CDR3 DNA reads as TGTGCCAGCAGCCGGAACCAGCGGGGAGGGGACAATGAGCAGTTCTTC. Translation gives CASSRNQRGGDNEQFF.

This sequence joins TRBV7-9 and TRBJ1-4, with a weak D call TRBD1 (5 bases). The ends were cut back, 1 base at V and 4 bases at J, with 10 bases in the middle. Germline V CDR1 and CDR2: SEHNR, FQNEAQ (reference sequence). This CDR3 is built from 15 residues. The CDR3 protein is CASSLGVRGNEKLFF. The DNA for the CDR3 is TGTGCCAGCAGCTTAGGAGTAAGGGGTAATGAAAAACTGTTTTTT.

This clonotype turned up a few times. CDR3 in amino acids: CASSLETSLSSGANVLTF. As DNA, the CDR3 is TGCGCCAGCAGCTTGGAGACATCCCTAAGCTCTGGGGCCAACGTCCTGACTTTC. The genes are TRBV5-1 and TRBJ2-6; no clear D gene. The CDR3 sequence is 18 residues long. V lost 0 bases to trimming and J lost 0 bases, with 13 bases between them. Per the germline V gene, CDR1 is SGHRS and CDR2 is YFSETQ.

This clonotype came up many times. The CDR3 loop reads CASRDSGDPGNEQFF. CDR3 in DNA: TGTGCTAGTAGGGATAGCGGGGACCCTGGGAATGAGCAGTTCTTC. The chain employs TRBV12-5 and TRBJ2-1; 8 bases map to TRBD2. CDR3 length: 15 amino acids. Germline trimming cut 8 bases from V and 7 bases from J; bases unmatched to any gene: 13. Germline lookup yields CDR1 LGHNT and CDR2 FRNRAP.

This clonotype came up a few times. The chain has TRBV15 and TRBJ1-6; no firm D call. Germline loops: CDR1 LNHNV, CDR2 YYDKDF (reference sequence). V shed 0 bases and J shed 8 bases, with 8 bases lying between them. CDR3 size: 14 residues. As DNA, the CDR3 is TGTGCCACCAGCAGAGATAAACAGCATTCACCCCTCCACTTT. Translation: CATSRDKQHSPLHF.

The V gene is TRBV5-1, the J gene TRBJ2-1, with 12 bases fitting TRBD2. This CDR3 region has 16 residues. Germline assignment: CDR1 SGHRS and CDR2 YFSETQ. V shed 4 bases and J 6 bases; nucleotides not matched to a gene: 8. The CDR3 here is CASSAYGTSGFNEQFF. The CDR3 DNA follows: TGCGCCAGCAGCGCCTACGGGACTAGCGGGTTCAATGAGCAGTTCTTC.

This clonotype was seen a handful of times. The gene calls are TRBV20-1 and TRBJ2-1; tentative D call: TRBD2 (5 bases). The CDR3 has 15 amino acids. V was pared by 0 bases and J by 5 bases, with 14 bases between. Looked up from germline, CDR1 is DFQATT and CDR2 is SNEGSKA (reference sequence). This CDR3 reads CSAREALVRDNEQFF. CDR3 in DNA: TGCAGTGCTAGAGAGGCACTAGTAAGAGACAATGAGCAGTTCTTC.

CDR3 DNA sequence: TGTGCCAGCAGCTTATCCGCCAGGGGTTCAAGGACCGGGGAGCTGTTTTTT. It yields the protein CASSLSARGSRTGELFF. The V and J genes are TRBV7-3 and TRBJ2-2; the D gene is possibly TRBD1 (6 bases). The V end was cut by 2 bases, the J end by 5 bases, with 18 bases between. The CDR3 runs to 17 residues. Germline CDR1 is SGHTA and CDR2 is FQGTGA.

DNA of the CDR3: TGCGCCAGCAGCCAGCAGGGTCCTAATGAGCAGTTCTTC. This sequence encodes CASSQQGPNEQFF. The chain uses TRBV4-1 and TRBJ2-1, with D possibly matching TRBD1 (5 bases). The ends were cut back, 3 bases at V and 7 bases at J, with 10 bases in the middle. The CDR3 sequence is 13 residues long. CDR1 and CDR2 (germline): MGHRA, YSYEKL.

The chain is built from TRBV5-1 and TRBJ2-1, with 10 bases identical to TRBD2. V lost 4 bases, J lost 8 bases, and 9 bases stayed unmatched. CDR3 length: 15 amino acids. In germline, CDR1 is SGHRS, CDR2 YFSETQ. CDR3 sequence reads: CASSVASGRVYEQFF. In DNA form, the CDR3 reads TGCGCCAGCAGCGTCGCAAGCGGGAGGGTCTATGAGCAGTTCTTC.

The chain combines TRBV6-5 with TRBJ2-1; D unresolved. The germline CDR1 and CDR2 sequences are MNHEY and SVGAGI. Between the trimmed V and J ends, which lost 4 bases and 0 bases, there was a span of 10 bases. The CDR3 totals 15 residues. Here the CDR3 reads CASSSGHASYNEQFF. The CDR3 DNA reads as TGTGCCAGCAGTTCCGGGCATGCCTCCTACAATGAGCAGTTCTTC.

J is TRBJ1-5 and V is TRBV4-1; D uncertain. The CDR3 has 14 amino acids. CDR1 is MGHRA, CDR2 YSYEKL, per germline. V shed 1 base and J shed 4 bases, with 8 bases lying between them. Here the CDR3 DNA reads TGCGCCAGCAGCCAAGCGGTACCTAATCAGCCCCAGCATTTT. This codes for CASSQAVPNQPQHF.

The V gene is TRBV11-2, the J gene TRBJ2-1, with 10 positions matching TRBD2. J lost 8 bases, V lost 2 bases, and 24 bases had no gene match. CDR1 is SGHAT, CDR2 FQNNGV, per germline. This CDR3 is built from 21 residues. The CDR3 sequence: CASSLPPLRYLAGGGQDEQFF. The DNA for the CDR3 is TGTGCCAGCAGCTTACCCCCACTACGATATTTAGCGGGAGGAGGACAGGATGAGCAGTTCTTC.

This clonotype showed up just a few times. This chain uses TRBV5-1 with TRBJ2-3; D not resolved. CDR1 and CDR2 from the germline V gene are SGHRS and YFSETQ. CDR3 length: 12 amino acids. With 3 bases removed from V and 7 bases from J, the gap between germline ends came to 9 bases. The DNA for the CDR3 is TGCGCCAGCAGCTCCGCTTCGAATACGCAGTATTTT. Its protein is CASSSASNTQYF.

The sample holds many counts of this clonotype. The rearrangement links TRBV3-1 to TRBJ2-3; D is uncertain. The CDR3 length is 13 residues. Trimming pared 0 bases from V and 4 bases from J, leaving 5 bases between. Germline values: CDR1 LGHDT, CDR2 YNNKEL (reference sequence). The CDR3 loop is CASSQDFPDTQYF. CDR3 in DNA: TGTGCCAGCAGCCAAGATTTTCCAGATACGCAGTATTTT.

CDR3 region: CASIGTSREEQFF. The CDR3 DNA reads as TGTGCCAGCATCGGGACTAGCAGAGAAGAGCAGTTCTTC. The rearrangement links TRBV12-3 or TRBV12-4 to TRBJ2-1; the match to TRBD2 covers 9 bases. This CDR3 region has 13 residues. V lost 7 bases to trimming and J lost 10 bases; unmatched junction nucleotides: 8.

Only one count was recorded for this clonotype. V gene TRBV5-1 combines with J gene TRBJ2-7, with 8 bases fitting TRBD2. The CDR3 covers 14 residues. J gave up 5 bases and V 4 bases, and 8 bases lay outside the gene matches. Germline V gene lookup returns CDR1 SGHRS and CDR2 YFSETQ. CDR3 in amino acids: CASSAGLVPHEQYF. In DNA form, the CDR3 reads TGCGCCAGCAGCGCGGGACTAGTTCCCCACGAGCAGTACTTC.

This clonotype was found a few times. The rearrangement links TRBV14 to TRBJ1-2, with 8 positions matching TRBD1. This CDR3 region has 19 residues. Losses at the gene ends were 1 base for V and 0 bases for J; bases not matched to a gene: 13. Per germline, CDR1 SGHDN and CDR2 FVKESK. CDR3 sequence: CASSQAGTRTGLTNYGYTF. The CDR3 nucleotides read TGTGCCAGCAGCCAAGCGGGAACCAGGACAGGGTTAACTAACTATGGCTACACCTTC.